Below are 8 T cell receptor beta chains sequenced from a single sample in a study of T cell responses to AZD1222 COVID-19 vaccine. Repertoires were generated with immunoSEQ multiplex PCR, while TCRdb's copy carries only in-frame clones and drops some. In the table there are 95,000 to 150,000 clones, approximately 90% of which are singletons. The sequences come from peripheral blood, collected on day 0 of AZD1222 vaccination. Receptors originate from an adult in good health.

V and J are TRBV19 and TRBJ1-2, with TRBD1 matching over 7 bases. The V gene end was trimmed by 3 bases and the J gene end by 0 bases; junction bases not matched to a gene: 4. This CDR3 comprises 15 residues. Germline V lookup: CDR1 LNHDA, CDR2 SQIVND (reference sequence). The CDR3 DNA sequence: TGTGCCAGTAGTATTCCAGACAGGGCTAACTATGGCTACACCTTC. It translates to CASSIPDRANYGYTF.

The chain carries TRBV15 and TRBJ1-2; D is unclear. The CDR3 has 13 residues. Germline-derived CDR1 and CDR2 are LNHNV and YYDKDF (reference sequence). Trimming cost V 7 bases and J 0 bases, with 9 bases left between them. The CDR3 coding sequence is TGTGCCACCACCCCGGGAGCTAACTATGGCTACACCTTC. Its translation: CATTPGANYGYTF.

J is TRBJ2-1 and V is TRBV5-1; 9 nucleotides match TRBD1. J was trimmed by 4 bases and V by 6 bases; bases with no gene match: 11. This CDR3 comprises 16 residues. CDR1 and CDR2 (germline): SGHRS, YFSETQ. The CDR3 bases are TGCGCCAGCATGTCGCAACCCGGGACAGGGTACAATGAGCAGTTCTTC. It specifies CASMSQPGTGYNEQFF.

This chain uses TRBV5-1 with TRBJ2-3; D is perhaps TRBD2 (7 bases). V lost 7 bases to trimming and J lost 2 bases, with 17 bases between them. Germline V gives CDR1 SGHRS, CDR2 YFSETQ. This CDR3 comprises 15 residues. The CDR3 DNA sequence: TGCGCCAGCCGCCTGGGGGGGGGCCACACAGATACGCAGTATTTT. Translation gives CASRLGGGHTDTQYF.

This clone was seen only once. This chain connects TRBV19 to TRBJ1-1; 11 bases agree with TRBD1. The CDR3 contains 14 residues. J was trimmed by 4 bases and V by 7 bases; bases with no gene match: 5. Germline V gives CDR1 LNHDA, CDR2 SQIVND (reference sequence). This CDR3 reads CASMDRGRVTEAFF. The CDR3 region has the DNA TGTGCCAGTATGGACAGGGGGCGGGTCACTGAAGCTTTCTTT. Using reference TRBV19 and TRBJ1-1 for the parts outside the CDR3, the full variable domain is DGGITQSPKYLFRKEGQNVTLSCEQNLNHDAMYWYRQDPGQGLRLIYYSQIVNDFQKGDIAEGYSVSREKKESFPLTVTSAQKNPTAFYLCASMDRGRVTEAFFGQGTRLTVV.

This chain connects TRBV7-9 to TRBJ1-6; 10 nucleotides agree with TRBD1. The CDR3 has 17 amino acids. The V segment lost 1 base and the J segment 8 bases; nucleotides outside the gene matches: 8. The V gene's germline CDR1 is SEHNR and CDR2 FQNEAQ (reference sequence). The CDR3 spells CASSLEGTGVLYSPLHF. In nucleotides, the CDR3 is TGTGCCAGCAGCTTAGAGGGGACAGGGGTTCTGTATTCACCCCTCCACTTT. Full variable domain (remainder filled in from reference TRBV7-9 and TRBJ1-6): DTGVSQNPRHKITKRGQNVTFRCDPISEHNRLYWYRQTLGQGPEFLTYFQNEAQLEKSRLLSDRFSAERPKGSFSTLEIQRTEQGDSAMYLCASSLEGTGVLYSPLHFGNGTRLTVT.

V and J are TRBV19 and TRBJ1-1, with D unresolved. Germline CDR1 is LNHDA and CDR2 is SQIVND (reference sequence). V lost 3 bases to trimming and J lost 1 base, with 6 bases between them. This CDR3 is 13 amino acids long. The CDR3 nucleotides read TGTGCCAGTAGTATTGACCCGAACACTGAAGCTTTCTTT. Its translation is CASSIDPNTEAFF.

V usage is TRBV20-1 and J usage is TRBJ1-5; possibly TRBD1 for D (5 bases). This CDR3 contains 15 residues. Trimming left V 3 bases short and J 2 bases short, with 14 bases between. Germline V lookup: CDR1 DFQATT, CDR2 SNEGSKA (reference sequence). The CDR3 nucleotides are TGCAGTGCTAGTGAGGGGTTCCTGGGCAATCAGCCCCAGCATTTT. It is translated as CSASEGFLGNQPQHF.